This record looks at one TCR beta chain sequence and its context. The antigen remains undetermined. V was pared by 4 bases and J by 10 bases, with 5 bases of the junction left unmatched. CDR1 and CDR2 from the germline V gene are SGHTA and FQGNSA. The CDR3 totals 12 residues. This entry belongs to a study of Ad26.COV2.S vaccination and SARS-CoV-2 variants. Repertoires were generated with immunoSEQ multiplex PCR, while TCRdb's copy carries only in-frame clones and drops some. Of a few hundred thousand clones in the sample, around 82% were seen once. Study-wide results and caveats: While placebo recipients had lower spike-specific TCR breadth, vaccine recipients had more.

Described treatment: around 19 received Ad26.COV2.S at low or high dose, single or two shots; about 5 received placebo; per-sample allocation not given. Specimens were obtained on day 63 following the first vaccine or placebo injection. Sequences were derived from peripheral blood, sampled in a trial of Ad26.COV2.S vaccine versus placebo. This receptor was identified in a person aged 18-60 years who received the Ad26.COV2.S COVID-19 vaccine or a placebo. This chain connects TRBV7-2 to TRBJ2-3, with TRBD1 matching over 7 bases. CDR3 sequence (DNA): TGTGCCAGCAGCTCAACAGGGGTAGCGCAGTATTTT. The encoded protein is CASSSTGVAQYF.